This entry describes one T cell receptor (beta chain). Its cognate antigen is unknown. These data come from a study of T cells expressing NK-cell markers. Across the study: Of eight sequenced donors, seven were HCMV-seropositive and one HCMV-seronegative. Study-level results: Researchers report these clonotypes also headed the CD3+CD56-NKG2C+ fraction in four donors. HCMV specificity was not established for the expanded NKG2C+ T cell clones.

Germline V gene data show CDR1 as MDHEN and CDR2 as SYDVKM. There are 16 residues in the CDR3. One entry per CDR3 protein, without DNA, is what TCRdb gives after re-calling the 5' RACE reads. The sample totals more than 400,000 distinct CDR3 sequences; its top ten clones hold approximately 6.8%. The sequenced sample was blood T cells: a sorted CD56 or NKG2C T cell subset, CD4+ or CD8+ T cells, or bulk PBMC T cells (not recorded which). J is TRBJ2-2 and V is TRBV28; absent DNA, TCRdb's TRBD2 call cannot be checked. The receptor comes from a woman between 18 and 70 years old in good health. This CDR3 reads CASSTSGSYNTGELFF.